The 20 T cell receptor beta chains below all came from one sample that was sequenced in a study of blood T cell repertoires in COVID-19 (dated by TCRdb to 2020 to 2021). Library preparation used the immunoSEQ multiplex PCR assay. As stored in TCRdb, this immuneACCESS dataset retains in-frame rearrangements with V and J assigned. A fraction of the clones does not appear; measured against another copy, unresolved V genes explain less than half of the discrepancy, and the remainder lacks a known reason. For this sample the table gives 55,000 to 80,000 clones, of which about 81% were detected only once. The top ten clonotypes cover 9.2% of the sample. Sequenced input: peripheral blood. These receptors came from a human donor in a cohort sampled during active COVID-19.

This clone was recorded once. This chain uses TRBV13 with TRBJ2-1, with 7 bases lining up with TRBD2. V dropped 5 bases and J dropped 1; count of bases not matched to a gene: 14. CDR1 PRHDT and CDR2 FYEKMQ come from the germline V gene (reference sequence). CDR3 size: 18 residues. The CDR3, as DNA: TGTGCCAGCAGCCCATTGGGCGGGCAGGGACTATCCTACAATGAGCAGTTCTTC. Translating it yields CASSPLGGQGLSYNEQFF.

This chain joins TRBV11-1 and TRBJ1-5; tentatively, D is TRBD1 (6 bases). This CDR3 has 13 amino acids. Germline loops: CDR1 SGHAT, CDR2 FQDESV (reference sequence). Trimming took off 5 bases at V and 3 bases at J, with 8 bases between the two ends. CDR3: CASSRDNNQPQHF. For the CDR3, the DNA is TGTGCCAGCAGCCGGGACAACAATCAGCCCCAGCATTTT.

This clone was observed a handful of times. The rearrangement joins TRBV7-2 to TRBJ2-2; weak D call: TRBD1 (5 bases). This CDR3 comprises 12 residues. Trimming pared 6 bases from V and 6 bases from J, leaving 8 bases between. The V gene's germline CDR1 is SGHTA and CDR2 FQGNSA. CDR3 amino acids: CASSDRSGELFF. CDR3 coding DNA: TGTGCCAGCAGTGACAGATCCGGGGAGCTGTTTTTT.

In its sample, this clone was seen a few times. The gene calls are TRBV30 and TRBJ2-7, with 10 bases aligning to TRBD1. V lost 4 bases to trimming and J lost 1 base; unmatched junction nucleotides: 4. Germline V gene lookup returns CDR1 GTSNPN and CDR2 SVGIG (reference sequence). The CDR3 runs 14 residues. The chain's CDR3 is CAWKVGQGSYEQYF. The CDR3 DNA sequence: TGTGCCTGGAAAGTGGGACAGGGGTCCTACGAGCAGTACTTC.

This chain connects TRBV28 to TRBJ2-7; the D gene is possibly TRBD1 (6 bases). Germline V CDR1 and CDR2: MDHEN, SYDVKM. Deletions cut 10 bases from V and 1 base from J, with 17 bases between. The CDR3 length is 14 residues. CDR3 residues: CAITTGSPSYEQYF. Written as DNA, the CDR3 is TGTGCCATCACCACAGGGAGCCCTTCCTACGAGCAGTACTTC.

In DNA, the CDR3 is TGCGCCAGCAGCCAAGATAGAGGGGGGAACACTGAAGCTTTCTTT. Translating gives CASSQDRGGNTEAFF. The chain employs TRBV4-3 and TRBJ1-1; the D gene is possibly TRBD1 (6 bases). V gave up 0 bases and J gave up 1 base, with 9 bases separating them. From germline, CDR1 is LGHNA and CDR2 YSLEER. The CDR3 covers 15 residues.

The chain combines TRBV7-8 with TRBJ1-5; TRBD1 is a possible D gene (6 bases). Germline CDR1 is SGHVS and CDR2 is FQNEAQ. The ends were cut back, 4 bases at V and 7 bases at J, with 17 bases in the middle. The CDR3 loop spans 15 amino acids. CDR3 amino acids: CASSSRGGEGQPQHF. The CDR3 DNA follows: TGTGCCAGCAGCTCCCGAGGGGGGGAGGGACAGCCCCAGCATTTT.

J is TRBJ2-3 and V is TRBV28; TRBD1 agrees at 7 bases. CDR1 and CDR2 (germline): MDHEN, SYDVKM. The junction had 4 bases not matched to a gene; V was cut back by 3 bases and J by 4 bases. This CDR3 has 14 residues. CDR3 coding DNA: TGTGCCAGCAGTTTTGGTCAGGGGGCAGATACGCAGTATTTT. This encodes CASSFGQGADTQYF.

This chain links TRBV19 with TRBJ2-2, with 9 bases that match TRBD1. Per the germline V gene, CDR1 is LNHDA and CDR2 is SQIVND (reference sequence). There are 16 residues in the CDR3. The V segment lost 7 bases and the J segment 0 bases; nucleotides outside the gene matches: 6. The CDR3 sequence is CASMKDRGANTGELFF. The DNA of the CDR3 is TGTGCCAGTATGAAGGACAGGGGCGCGAACACCGGGGAGCTGTTTTTT.

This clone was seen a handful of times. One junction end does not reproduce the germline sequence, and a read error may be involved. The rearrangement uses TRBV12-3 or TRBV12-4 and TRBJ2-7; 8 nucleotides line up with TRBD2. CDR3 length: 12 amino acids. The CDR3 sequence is CASSHTGTRLHF. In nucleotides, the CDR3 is TGTGCCAGCAGTCACACCGGGACTAGGCTCCACTTC.

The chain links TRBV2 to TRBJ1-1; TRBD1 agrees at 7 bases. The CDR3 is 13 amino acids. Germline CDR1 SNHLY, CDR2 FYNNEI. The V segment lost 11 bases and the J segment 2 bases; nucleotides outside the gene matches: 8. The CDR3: CAGRQGLNTEAFF. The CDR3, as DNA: TGTGCCGGAAGACAGGGCCTCAACACTGAAGCTTTCTTT. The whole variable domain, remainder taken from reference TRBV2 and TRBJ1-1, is EPEVTQTPSHQVTQMGQEVILRCVPISNHLYFYWYRQILGQKVEFLVSFYNNEISEKSEIFDDQFSVERPDGSNFTLKIRSTKLEDSAMYFCAGRQGLNTEAFFGQGTRLTVV.

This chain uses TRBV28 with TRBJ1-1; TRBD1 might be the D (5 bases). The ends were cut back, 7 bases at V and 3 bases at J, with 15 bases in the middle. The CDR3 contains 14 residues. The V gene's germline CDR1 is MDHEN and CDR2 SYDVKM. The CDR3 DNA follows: TGTGCCAGCAAAAGGGCCGGGGGGGACACTGAAGCTTTCTTT. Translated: CASKRAGGDTEAFF.

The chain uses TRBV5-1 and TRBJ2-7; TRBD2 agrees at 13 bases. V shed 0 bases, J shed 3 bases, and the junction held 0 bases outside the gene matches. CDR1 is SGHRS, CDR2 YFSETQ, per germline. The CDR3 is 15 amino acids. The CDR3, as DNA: TGCGCCAGCAGCTTGGGGACTAGCGGGAGCTACGAGCAGTACTTC. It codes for CASSLGTSGSYEQYF.

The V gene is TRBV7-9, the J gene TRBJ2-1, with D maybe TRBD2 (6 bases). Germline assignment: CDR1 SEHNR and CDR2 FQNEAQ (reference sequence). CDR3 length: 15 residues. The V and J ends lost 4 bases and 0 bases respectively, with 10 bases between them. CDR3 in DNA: TGTGCCAGCAGCTCCCCGACTAGCTCCTACAATGAGCAGTTCTTC. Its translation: CASSSPTSSYNEQFF.

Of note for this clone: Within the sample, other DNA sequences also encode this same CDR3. DNA for the CDR3: TGTGCCAGCAGCCCTTGGACAGAAAACACTGAAGCTTTCTTT. Translating gives CASSPWTENTEAFF. V and J are TRBV7-9 and TRBJ1-1; possible D gene TRBD1, 6 bases. V lost 5 bases and J lost 2, with 12 bases in between. Germline CDR1 reads SEHNR; CDR2 reads FQNEAQ (reference sequence). The CDR3 loop spans 14 amino acids.

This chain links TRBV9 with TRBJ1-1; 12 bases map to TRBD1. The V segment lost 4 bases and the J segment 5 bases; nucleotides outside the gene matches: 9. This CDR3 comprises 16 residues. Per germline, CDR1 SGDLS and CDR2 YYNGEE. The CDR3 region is CASSQLPGQGATEAFF. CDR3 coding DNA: TGTGCCAGCAGCCAATTACCGGGACAGGGGGCAACTGAAGCTTTCTTT.

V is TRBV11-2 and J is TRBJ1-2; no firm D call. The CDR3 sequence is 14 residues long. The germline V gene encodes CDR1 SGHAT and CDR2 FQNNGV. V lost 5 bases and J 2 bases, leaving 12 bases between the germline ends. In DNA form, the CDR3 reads TGTGCCAGCAGCCCGTCTGTCGGGAACTATGGCTACACCTTC. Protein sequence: CASSPSVGNYGYTF. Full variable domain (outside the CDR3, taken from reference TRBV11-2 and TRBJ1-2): EAGVAQSPRYKIIEKRQSVAFWCNPISGHATLYWYQQILGQGPKLLIQFQNNGVVDDSQLPKDRFSAERLKGVDSTLKIQPAKLEDSAVYLCASSPSVGNYGYTFGSGTRLTVV.

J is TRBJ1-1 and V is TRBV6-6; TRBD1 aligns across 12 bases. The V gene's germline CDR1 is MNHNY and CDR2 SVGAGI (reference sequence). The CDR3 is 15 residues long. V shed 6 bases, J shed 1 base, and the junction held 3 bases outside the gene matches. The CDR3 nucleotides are TGTGCCAGCAGCGGGACAGGGGGCCCGAACACTGAAGCTTTCTTT. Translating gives CASSGTGGPNTEAFF.

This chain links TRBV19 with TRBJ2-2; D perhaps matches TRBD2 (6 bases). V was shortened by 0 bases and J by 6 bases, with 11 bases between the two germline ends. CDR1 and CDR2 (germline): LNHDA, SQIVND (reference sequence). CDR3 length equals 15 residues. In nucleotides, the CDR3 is TGTGCCAGTAGTATAGATATGGGGGGTGCCGGGGAGCTGTTTTTT. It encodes CASSIDMGGAGELFF.

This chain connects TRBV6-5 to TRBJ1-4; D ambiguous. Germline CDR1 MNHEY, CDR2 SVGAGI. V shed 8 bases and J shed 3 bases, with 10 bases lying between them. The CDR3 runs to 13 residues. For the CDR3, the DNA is TGTGCCAGCCTGGGCCCGGCTAATGAAAAACTGTTTTTT. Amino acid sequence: CASLGPANEKLFF.